This T cell receptor beta chain derives from a study of T cell changes during pregnancy in multiple sclerosis. Using immunoSEQ multiplex PCR, the repertoire was profiled, and TCRdb retains in-frame clones only, with some absent. Of approximately 70,000 clones listed, 91% are singletons. Trimming removed 1 base at V and 2 bases at J, with 17 bases between. The CDR3 has 17 amino acids. CDR1 SNHLY and CDR2 FYNNEI come from the germline V gene. The starting material was peripheral blood, obtained in the third trimester of pregnancy. This sequence joins TRBV2 and TRBJ2-5, with D perhaps matching TRBD2 (6 bases). This TCR derives from a female donor in good health, enrolled as a control in a pregnancy study. CDR3: CASSEDPMGGTQETQYF. The CDR3 DNA reads as TGTGCCAGCAGTGAAGACCCAATGGGGGGTACTCAAGAGACCCAGTACTTC.